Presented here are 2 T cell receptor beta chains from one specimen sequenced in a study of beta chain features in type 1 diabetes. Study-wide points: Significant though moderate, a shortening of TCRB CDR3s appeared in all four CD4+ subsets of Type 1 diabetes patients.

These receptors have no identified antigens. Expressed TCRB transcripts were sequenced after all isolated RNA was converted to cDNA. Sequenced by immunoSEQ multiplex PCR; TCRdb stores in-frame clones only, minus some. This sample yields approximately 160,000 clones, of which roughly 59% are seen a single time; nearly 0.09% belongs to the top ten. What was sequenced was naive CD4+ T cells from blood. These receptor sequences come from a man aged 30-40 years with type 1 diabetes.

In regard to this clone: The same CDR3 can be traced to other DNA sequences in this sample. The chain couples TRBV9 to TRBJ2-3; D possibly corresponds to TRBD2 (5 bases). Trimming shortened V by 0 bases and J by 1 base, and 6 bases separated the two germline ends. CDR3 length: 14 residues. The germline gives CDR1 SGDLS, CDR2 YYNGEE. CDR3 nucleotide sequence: TGTGCCAGCAGCGTAGAGGGAGGCACAGATACGCAGTATTTT. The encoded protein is CASSVEGGTDTQYF.

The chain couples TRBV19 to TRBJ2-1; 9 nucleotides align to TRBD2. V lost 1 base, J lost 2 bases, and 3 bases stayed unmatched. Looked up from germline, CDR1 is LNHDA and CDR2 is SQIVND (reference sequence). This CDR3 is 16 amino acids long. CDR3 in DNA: TGTGCCAGTAGTATAGGTAGCGGGGGCCCCTACAATGAGCAGTTCTTC. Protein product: CASSIGSGGPYNEQFF.